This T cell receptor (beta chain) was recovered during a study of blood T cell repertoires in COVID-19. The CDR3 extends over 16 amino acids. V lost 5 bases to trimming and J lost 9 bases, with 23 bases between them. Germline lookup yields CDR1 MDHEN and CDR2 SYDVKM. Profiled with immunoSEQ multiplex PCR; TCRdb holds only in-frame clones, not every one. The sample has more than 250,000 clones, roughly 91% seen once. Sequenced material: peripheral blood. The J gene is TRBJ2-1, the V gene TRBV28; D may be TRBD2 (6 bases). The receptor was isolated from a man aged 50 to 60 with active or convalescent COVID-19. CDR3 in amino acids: CASSGRMRDGEVEQFF. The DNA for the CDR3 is TGTGCCAGCAGTGGAAGAATGCGGGACGGGGAGGTTGAGCAGTTCTTC. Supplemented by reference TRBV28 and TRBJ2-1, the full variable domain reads DVKVTQSSRYLVKRTGEKVFLECVQDMDHENMFWYRQDPGLGLRLIYFSYDVKMKEKGDIPEGYSVSREKKERFSLILESASTNQTSMYLCASSGRMRDGEVEQFFGPGTRLTVL.